The 20 T cell receptor beta chains below come from one sample, sequenced in a study of blood T cell repertoires in COVID-19. TCRdb keeps only in-frame clones here, not all; method: immunoSEQ multiplex PCR. The sample lists tens of thousands of clones, around three quarters occurring once. The specimen sequenced was peripheral blood. These TCRs come from a woman of 80 years or more with acute or convalescent COVID-19.

This rearrangement joins TRBV7-9 to TRBJ1-2, with 8 bases identical to TRBD1. The germline gives CDR1 SEHNR, CDR2 FQNEAQ (reference sequence). CDR3 length: 11 residues. The CDR3 nucleotides read TGTGGGGGACAGGTGCTCTATGGCTACACCTTC. Protein product: CGGQVLYGYTF.

The J gene is TRBJ2-1, the V gene TRBV7-3; D remains unclear. This CDR3 is built from 16 residues. V lost 1 base and J 0 bases, leaving 10 bases between the germline ends. Germline assignment: CDR1 SGHTA and CDR2 FQGTGA. CDR3 residues: CASSLRFMSSYNEQFF. The DNA for the CDR3 is TGTGCCAGCAGCTTAAGGTTTATGAGCTCCTACAATGAGCAGTTCTTC.

The rearrangement joins TRBV2 to TRBJ2-1; D gene unclear. The CDR3 contains 10 residues. Germline V gene lookup returns CDR1 SNHLY and CDR2 FYNNEI. V dropped 10 bases and J dropped 7 bases, with 8 bases sitting between them. As DNA, the CDR3 is TGTGCCACAGGTAGGAATGAGCAGTTCTTC. Translated: CATGRNEQFF.

V is TRBV27 and J is TRBJ1-2; D possibly corresponds to TRBD1 (6 bases). V shed 4 bases and J shed 0 bases, with 12 bases lying between them. The CDR3 runs 15 residues. Germline V lookup: CDR1 MNHEY, CDR2 SMNVEV (reference sequence). The CDR3 is CASSSGAPANYGYTF. The CDR3 coding sequence is TGTGCCAGCAGTTCAGGGGCTCCAGCTAACTATGGCTACACCTTC.

The rearrangement joins TRBV10-3 to TRBJ2-1, with 8 bases matching TRBD2. CDR3 length: 14 amino acids. Germline-derived CDR1 and CDR2 are ENHRY and SYGVKD. The V segment lost 4 bases and the J segment 4 bases; nucleotides outside the gene matches: 3. The chain's CDR3 is CAISGGLAYNEQFF. The CDR3 DNA is TGTGCCATCAGTGGCGGACTAGCTTACAATGAGCAGTTCTTC.

The chain has TRBV5-1 and TRBJ1-3; D gene uncertain. Per germline, CDR1 SGHRS and CDR2 YFSETQ. The CDR3 consists of 14 residues. V lost 4 bases and J 4 bases, leaving 12 bases between the germline ends. In nucleotides, the CDR3 is TGCGCCAGCAGCCTCACTCCGTTCGGAAACACCATATATTTT. Translating it yields CASSLTPFGNTIYF. The full variable domain, completed using reference TRBV5-1 and TRBJ1-3, is KAGVTQTPRYLIKTRGQQVTLSCSPISGHRSVSWYQQTPGQGLQFLFEYFSETQRNKGNFPGRFSGRQFSNSRSEMNVSTLELGDSALYLCASSLTPFGNTIYFGEGSWLTVV.

The chain employs TRBV12-3 or TRBV12-4 and TRBJ2-5; D remains unclear. This CDR3 spans 13 amino acids. V was shortened by 3 bases and J by 3 bases, with 8 bases between the two germline ends. CDR3 nucleotides: TGTGCCAGCAGTTTCTACAGTAAAGAGACCCAGTACTTC. Translated, it gives CASSFYSKETQYF.

This clone showed up just once. This chain links TRBV5-1 with TRBJ1-4; D gene unclear. The CDR3 runs 15 residues. Per the germline V gene, CDR1 is SGHRS and CDR2 is YFSETQ. Trimming took off 4 bases at V and 3 bases at J, with 13 bases between the two ends. The CDR3 is CASSQTYRSNEKLFF. The CDR3 nucleotides are TGCGCCAGCAGCCAAACTTACAGATCTAATGAAAAACTGTTTTTT.

This chain uses TRBV3-1 (or the pseudogene TRBV3-2) with TRBJ1-3; perhaps TRBD1 as D (6 bases). The CDR3 has 14 residues. The germline V gene encodes CDR1 LGHDT and CDR2 YNNKEL (reference sequence). V lost 4 bases and J 4 bases, leaving 11 bases between the germline ends. The CDR3 spells CASSLTGIGNTIYF. The DNA of the CDR3 is TGTGCCAGCAGCCTAACAGGGATAGGAAACACCATATATTTT.

The genes are TRBV3-1 (or the pseudogene TRBV3-2) and TRBJ2-7; 8 nucleotides match TRBD2. Unmatched junction bases numbered 6, after V lost 3 bases and J lost 2 bases. This CDR3 has 15 residues. Per germline, CDR1 LGHDT and CDR2 YNNKEL (reference sequence). CDR3 sequence reads: CASSQGLGGAYEQYF. The CDR3 DNA reads TGTGCCAGCAGCCAGGGACTAGGAGGGGCCTACGAGCAGTACTTC.

The rearrangement uses TRBV19 and TRBJ2-3, with D maybe TRBD2 (6 bases). V lost 5 bases to trimming and J lost 2 bases, with 17 bases between them. Germline CDR1 is LNHDA and CDR2 is SQIVND (reference sequence). This CDR3 region has 16 residues. The CDR3 bases are TGTGCCAGTAGTTCCCCGGGACTGAGCACCACAGATACGCAGTATTTT. This sequence encodes CASSSPGLSTTDTQYF.

The rearrangement links TRBV19 to TRBJ2-2, with a possible D match to TRBD1 (6 bases). Per germline, CDR1 LNHDA and CDR2 SQIVND (reference sequence). The CDR3 runs to 13 residues. V was clipped by 6 bases and J by 6 bases, with 11 bases between them. Written as DNA, the CDR3 is TGTGCCAGTAGACCAAGGACAGCCGGGGAGCTGTTTTTT. This translates into CASRPRTAGELFF.

The J gene is TRBJ2-2, the V gene TRBV7-2, with TRBD2 matching over 7 bases. The CDR3 spans 15 residues. Germline loops: CDR1 SGHTA, CDR2 FQGNSA. V was pared by 5 bases and J by 2 bases, with 5 bases of the junction left unmatched. CDR3 nucleotides: TGTGCCAGCAGCGTCGGCGGGAGTAACACCGGGGAGCTGTTTTTT. Translation gives CASSVGGSNTGELFF. The entire variable domain, with the rest obtained from reference TRBV7-2 and TRBJ2-2, is as follows: GAGVSQSPSNKVTEKGKDVELRCDPISGHTALYWYRQSLGQGLEFLIYFQGNSAPDKSGLPSDRFSAERTGGSVSTLTIQRTQQEDSAVYLCASSVGGSNTGELFFGEGSRLTVL.

The chain employs TRBV25-1 and TRBJ1-1, with D unclear. Germline CDR1 and CDR2: MGHDK and SYGVNS. V was shortened by 6 bases and J by 3 bases, with 8 bases between the two germline ends. The CDR3 has 12 amino acids. For the CDR3, the DNA is TGTGCCAGCAGACACATGGACACTGAAGCTTTCTTT. Translation gives CASRHMDTEAFF. Complete variable domain (other parts from reference TRBV25-1 and TRBJ1-1): EADIYQTPRYLVIGTGKKITLECSQTMGHDKMYWYQQDPGMELHLIHYSYGVNSTEKGDLSSESTVSRIRTEHFPLTLESARPSHTSQYLCASRHMDTEAFFGQGTRLTVV.

The chain joins TRBV3-1 (or the pseudogene TRBV3-2) to TRBJ2-7, with a weak D call TRBD1 (5 bases). The germline V gene encodes CDR1 LGHDT and CDR2 YNNKEL (reference sequence). This CDR3 spans 14 amino acids. The V and J ends lost 3 bases and 1 base respectively, with 10 bases between them. The CDR3 DNA sequence: TGTGCCAGCAGCCATCTGGACACATCCTACGAGCAGTACTTC. This encodes CASSHLDTSYEQYF.

This clone showed up just once. The gene calls are TRBV7-9 and TRBJ2-3; D possibly corresponds to TRBD2 (6 bases). The CDR3 has 18 amino acids. CDR1 is SEHNR and CDR2 is FQNEAQ in the germline V gene (reference sequence). The V gene lost 5 bases and the J gene lost 11 bases, with 32 bases spanning the gap. The CDR3 loop reads CASSRIPGLGSVPLRQYF. The DNA of the CDR3 is TGTGCCAGCAGCCGCATCCCGGGACTGGGGTCTGTACCCCTCCGGCAGTATTTT. Full variable domain (outside the CDR3, taken from reference TRBV7-9 and TRBJ2-3): DTGVSQNPRHKITKRGQNVTFRCDPISEHNRLYWYRQTLGQGPEFLTYFQNEAQLEKSRLLSDRFSAERPKGSFSTLEIQRTEQGDSAMYLCASSRIPGLGSVPLRQYFGPGTRLTVL.

The V call is TRBV3-1 (or the pseudogene TRBV3-2), the J call TRBJ1-4; TRBD1 agrees at 8 bases. There are 14 residues in the CDR3. The germline CDR1 and CDR2 sequences are LGHDT and YNNKEL (reference sequence). Unmatched junction bases numbered 6, after V lost 6 bases and J lost 6 bases. CDR3 nucleotides: TGTGCCAGCAGTCGACAGGGGTATTATGAAAAACTGTTTTTT. The encoded protein is CASSRQGYYEKLFF.

The V call is TRBV6-6, the J call TRBJ2-3, with no clear D. The CDR3 covers 12 residues. CDR1 and CDR2 (germline): MNHNY, SVGAGI (reference sequence). V was trimmed by 6 bases and J by 8 bases, leaving 12 bases between them. CDR3: CASSPSPGTQYF. The CDR3 nucleotides are TGTGCCAGCAGCCCATCCCCAGGTACGCAGTATTTT.

The V gene is TRBV10-3, the J gene TRBJ2-7, with 14 bases aligning to TRBD2. The CDR3 is made up of 15 amino acids. Germline values: CDR1 ENHRY, CDR2 SYGVKD. V lost 3 bases, J lost 6 bases, and 4 bases stayed unmatched. CDR3 coding DNA: TGTGCCATCAGTGATCCGGGACTAGCGGGAGTCGAGCAGTACTTC. It is translated as CAISDPGLAGVEQYF.

The chain recombines TRBV5-6 with TRBJ2-1; 11 positions agree with TRBD2. Looked up from germline, CDR1 is SGHDT and CDR2 is YYEEEE. This CDR3 contains 15 residues. J was trimmed by 9 bases and V by 3 bases; bases with no gene match: 8. DNA for the CDR3: TGTGCCAGCAGCTCGGGGATAGCGGGAGGGCCTGAGCAGTTCTTC. This gives the protein CASSSGIAGGPEQFF.